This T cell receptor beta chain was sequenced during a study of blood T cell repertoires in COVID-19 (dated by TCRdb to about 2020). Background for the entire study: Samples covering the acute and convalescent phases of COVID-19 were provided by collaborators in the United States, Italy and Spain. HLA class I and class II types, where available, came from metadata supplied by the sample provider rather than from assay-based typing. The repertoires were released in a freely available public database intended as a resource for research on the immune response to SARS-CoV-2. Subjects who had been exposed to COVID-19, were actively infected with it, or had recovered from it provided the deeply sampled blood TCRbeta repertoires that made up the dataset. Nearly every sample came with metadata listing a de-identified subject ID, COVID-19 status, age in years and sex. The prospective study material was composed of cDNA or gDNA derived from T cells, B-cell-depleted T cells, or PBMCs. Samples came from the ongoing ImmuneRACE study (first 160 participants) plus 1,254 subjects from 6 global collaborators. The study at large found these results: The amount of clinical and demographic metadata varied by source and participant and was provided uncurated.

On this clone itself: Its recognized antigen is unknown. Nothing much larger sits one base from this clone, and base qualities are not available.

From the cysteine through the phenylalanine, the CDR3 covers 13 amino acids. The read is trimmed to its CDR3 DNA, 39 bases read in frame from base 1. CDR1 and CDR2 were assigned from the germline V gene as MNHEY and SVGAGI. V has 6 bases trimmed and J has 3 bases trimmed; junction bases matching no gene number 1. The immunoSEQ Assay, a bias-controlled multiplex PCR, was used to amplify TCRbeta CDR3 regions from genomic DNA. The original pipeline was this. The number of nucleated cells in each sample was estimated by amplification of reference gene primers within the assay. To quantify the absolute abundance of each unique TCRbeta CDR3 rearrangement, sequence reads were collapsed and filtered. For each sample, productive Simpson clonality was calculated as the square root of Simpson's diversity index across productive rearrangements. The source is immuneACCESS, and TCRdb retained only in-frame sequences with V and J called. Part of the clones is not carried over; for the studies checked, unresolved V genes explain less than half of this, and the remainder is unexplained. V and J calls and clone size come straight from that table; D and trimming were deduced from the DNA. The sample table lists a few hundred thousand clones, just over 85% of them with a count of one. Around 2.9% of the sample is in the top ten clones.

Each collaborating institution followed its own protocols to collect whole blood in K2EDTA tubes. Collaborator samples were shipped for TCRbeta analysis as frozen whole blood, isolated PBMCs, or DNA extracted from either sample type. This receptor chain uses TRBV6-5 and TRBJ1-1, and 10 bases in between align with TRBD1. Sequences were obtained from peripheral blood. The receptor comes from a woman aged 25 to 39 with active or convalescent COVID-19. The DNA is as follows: TGTGCCAGCAGGGGACAGGGGTACACTGAAGCTTTCTTT. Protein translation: CASRGQGYTEAFF.